The present T cell receptor beta chain was sequenced within a study of blood T cell repertoires in COVID-19. Study-wide context: The samples span acute and convalescent COVID-19 from the United States, Italy and Spain. T cells, B-cell-depleted T cells, or PBMCs supplied cDNA or gDNA.

As originally analysed: It was from reference gene primer amplification that nucleated cell counts were estimated. The method was immunoSEQ multiplex PCR; TCRdb's version includes in-frame clones alone and lacks a portion of them. V and J calls and clone size are copied from that table; D and trimming were computed from the DNA. The data show tens of thousands of clones, 80% seen once. Sequences were obtained from peripheral blood. The receptor was derived from a woman aged 80 or over with active or convalescent COVID-19.

As DNA, the CDR3 is TGTGCCAGCAGCGCAAGAGCCCCCGGGGAGCTGTTTTTT. This codes for CASSARAPGELFF. J is TRBJ2-2 and V is TRBV9, with D uncertain. Germline V lookup: CDR1 SGDLS, CDR2 YYNGEE. The CDR3 totals 13 residues. Trimming pared 3 bases from V and 6 bases from J, leaving 9 bases between.